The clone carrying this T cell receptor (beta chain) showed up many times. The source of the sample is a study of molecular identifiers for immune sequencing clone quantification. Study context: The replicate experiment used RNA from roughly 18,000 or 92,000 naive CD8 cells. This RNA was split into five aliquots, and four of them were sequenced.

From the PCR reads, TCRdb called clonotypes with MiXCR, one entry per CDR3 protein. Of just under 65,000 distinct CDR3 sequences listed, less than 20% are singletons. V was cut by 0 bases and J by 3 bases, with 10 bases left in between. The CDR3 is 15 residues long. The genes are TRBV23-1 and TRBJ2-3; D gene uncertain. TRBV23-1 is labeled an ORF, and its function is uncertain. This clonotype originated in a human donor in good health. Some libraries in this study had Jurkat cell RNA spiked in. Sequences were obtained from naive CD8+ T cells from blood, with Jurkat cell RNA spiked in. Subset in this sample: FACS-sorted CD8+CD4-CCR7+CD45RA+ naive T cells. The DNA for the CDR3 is TGCGCCAGCAGTCAATCGAAGGCCGGGACAGATACGCAGTATTTT. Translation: CASSQSKAGTDTQYF.